The T cell receptor (beta chain) described here comes from a study of cytomegalovirus exposure and HLA in healthy donors. 60 Vbeta and 13 Jbeta primers were used in PCR. The repertoire was sequenced with immunoSEQ multiplex PCR; TCRdb's copy has only in-frame clones and lacks some. The sample consists of around 100,000 clones, approximately 72% of them appearing once. Deletions cut 0 bases from V and 0 bases from J, with 6 bases between. Germline CDR1 SGHRS, CDR2 YFSETQ. The CDR3 extends over 14 amino acids. Broader study findings: In a later analysis, TCR beta V- and J-gene trimming was associated with a missense DCLRE1C variant.

Concerning this clone itself: The target antigen is unknown.

V usage is TRBV5-1 and J usage is TRBJ1-1, with no clear D. Sequenced input: PBMCs. The TCR originated in a woman aged 40 to 55 in good health and CMV-seropositive. In nucleotides, the CDR3 is TGCGCCAGCAGCTTGGAACAGTTGAACACTGAAGCTTTCTTT. Its protein product is CASSLEQLNTEAFF. Full variable domain (outside the CDR3, taken from reference TRBV5-1 and TRBJ1-1): KAGVTQTPRYLIKTRGQQVTLSCSPISGHRSVSWYQQTPGQGLQFLFEYFSETQRNKGNFPGRFSGRQFSNSRSEMNVSTLELGDSALYLCASSLEQLNTEAFFGQGTRLTVV.